This is a list of T cell receptor beta chains from one sample in a study of technical replicates of blood from several donors. Only in-frame clones appear in the TCRdb table, and some are missing; sequencing was by immunoSEQ multiplex PCR. The data contain fewer than 90,000 clones, about 92% of them singletons. The sequenced sample was T cells isolated from PBMCs. These receptors came from a human donor in good health. Each CDR3 is given with its conserved first and last residue. D genes are given only for firm matches. Some rows have no size entry. The others give once, few or many, or a class for an expanded clone.

TRBD2 - 18 TRBJ2-3 TRBV29-1 TGCAGCGTTGAAGGGGCGGTGACTAGCGGGGGCAACACAGATACGCAGTATTTT CSVEGAVTSGGNTDTQYF
TRBD1 - 16 TRBJ1-5 TRBV7-9 TGTGCCAGCTCAGGGGACAGGGCCTATAGCAATCAGCCCCAGCATTTT CASSGDRAYSNQPQHF
TRBD1 - 15 TRBJ1-2 TRBV6-6 TGTGCCAGCTGGAACCGGGGACAGGGAATCTATGGCTACACCTTC CASWNRGQGIYGYTF
TRBD1 - 15 TRBJ2-7 TRBV7-9 TGTGCCAGCAGCTTAAGGGGGCAAATCCCCTACGAGCAGTACTTC CASSLRGQIPYEQYF
- - 13 TRBJ2-7 TRBV10-3 TGTGCCAGTAACGGGATTGAGGACTACGAGCAGTACTTC CASNGIEDYEQYF
- - 17 TRBJ2-3 TRBV5-4 TGTGCCAGCAGCTTGGCCCGGCTAGCCTCTAGCACAGATACGCAGTATTTT CASSLARLASSTDTQYF
TRBD2 - 15 TRBJ2-1 TRBV6-5 TGTGCCAGCAGTCGGACTAGCGGGGCTTACAATGAGCAGTTCTTC CASSRTSGAYNEQFF
- - 14 TRBJ1-1 TRBV19 TGTGCCAGTAACCAAAAGGGGCTCGGCACTGAAGCTTTCTTT CASNQKGLGTEAFF
TRBD1 - 16 TRBJ1-1 TRBV5-4 TGTGCCAGCAGCTCGATGGACAGGGGGGTGAACACTGAAGCTTTCTTT CASSSMDRGVNTEAFF
- - 15 TRBJ1-2 TRBV27 TGTGCCAGCAGTTTAGAGGGCAGGGGAGTATATGGCTACACCTTC CASSLEGRGVYGYTF
TRBD2 - 14 TRBJ2-5 TRBV29-1 TGCAGCGTGGGACTAGCGGGGGGCCCGGAGACCCAGTACTTC CSVGLAGGPETQYF
- - 12 TRBJ2-7 TRBV19 TGTGCCAGTAGTGTAGGCCTAACCGAGCAGTACTTC CASSVGLTEQYF
- - 13 TRBJ2-1 TRBV7-8 TGTGCCAGCAGCCCCGGACAGTACAATGAGCAGTTCTTC CASSPGQYNEQFF
TRBD2 - 15 TRBJ2-1 TRBV4-3 TGCGCCAGCAGCCAAGGACTAGCGGATTACAATGAGCAGTTCTTC CASSQGLADYNEQFF
- - 18 TRBJ2-7 TRBV5-5 TGTGCCAGCACCCCTTGGGATAGCGGAGGCGCGGATGCATACGAGCAGTACTTC CASTPWDSGGADAYEQYF
- - 14 TRBJ1-3 TRBV9 TGTGCCAGCCGAACAGCACTCTCTGGAAACACCATATATTTT CASRTALSGNTIYF
TRBD1 - 16 TRBJ2-7 TRBV7-3 TGTGCCAGCAGCTTATTAGGGGGGACAGGGTCGGCCGAGCAGTACTTC CASSLLGGTGSAEQYF
TRBD2 - 16 TRBJ2-7 TRBV4-1 TGCGCCAGCAGCCACCAACTAGCGGGAGACTCCTACGAGCAGTACTTC CASSHQLAGDSYEQYF
TRBD2 - 17 TRBJ2-7 TRBV5-6 TGTGCCAGCAGCCAACTGGGACTAGCGGGAGGCGGGGGCGAGCAGTACTTC CASSQLGLAGGGGEQYF
- - 14 TRBJ2-7 TRBV27 TGTGCCACCTCCCGACCCGCGCGGATCTACGAGCAGTACTTC CATSRPARIYEQYF
- - 12 TRBJ1-2 TRBV29-1 TGCAGCGTCTCCCGGCAGGGCCATGGCTACACCTTC CSVSRQGHGYTF
- once 14 TRBJ2-3 TRBV27 TGTGCCAGCAGTTTACTGATTACGGCAGATACGCAGTATTTT CASSLLITADTQYF
- - 13 TRBJ1-5 TRBV7-2 TGTGCCAGCAGCTCGGACAACAATCAGCCCCAGCATTTT CASSSDNNQPQHF